These 5 T cell receptor beta chains came from one sample sequenced in a study of T cells after somatic rescue of genetic block. Produced via immunoSEQ multiplex PCR; TCRdb's table is partial and in-frame only. This sample has about 63,000 clones, with approximately 90% found just once. Sequenced: peripheral blood mononuclear cells (PBMCs). These receptors were taken from a man in his forties.

The CDR3 bases are TGTGCCAGCACCTCCCAAGGGGGTCCCTATGGCTACACCTTC. Translated, it gives CASTSQGGPYGYTF. This chain links TRBV28 with TRBJ1-2; D is possibly TRBD1 (6 bases). Trimming shortened V by 7 bases and J by 4 bases, and 16 bases separated the two germline ends. The CDR3 has 14 amino acids. Germline CDR1 MDHEN, CDR2 SYDVKM.

The CDR3 spells CASTWAAGAFF. For the CDR3, the DNA is TGTGCCAGCACTTGGGCCGCGGGAGCTTTCTTT. This chain connects TRBV25-1 to TRBJ1-1; no reliable D call. Trimming took 7 bases from V and 10 from J, leaving 13 bases between them. Per germline, CDR1 MGHDK and CDR2 SYGVNS. The CDR3 consists of 11 residues.

The chain combines TRBV6-1 with TRBJ1-1; 10 bases fit TRBD1. This CDR3 is built from 20 residues. V gave up 3 bases and J gave up 4 bases; unmatched junction bases: 20. Germline V CDR1 and CDR2: MNHNS, SASEGT. The CDR3 spells CASSDPISSVGTGVLTEAFF. CDR3 coding DNA: TGTGCCAGCAGTGATCCCATAAGTTCGGTGGGGACAGGGGTCCTCACTGAAGCTTTCTTT.

The V call is TRBV4-1, the J call TRBJ2-1; 10 bases match TRBD2. This CDR3 has 16 residues. From germline, CDR1 is MGHRA and CDR2 YSYEKL. J gave up 2 bases and V 3 bases, and 4 bases lay outside the gene matches. DNA for the CDR3: TGCGCCAGCAGCCAGGACAGCGGGGGGGCCTACAATGAGCAGTTCTTC. Protein sequence: CASSQDSGGAYNEQFF.

The V and J genes are TRBV19 and TRBJ2-1; no definite D call. V dropped 1 base and J dropped 8 bases, with 9 bases sitting between them. There are 13 residues in the CDR3. Germline CDR1 and CDR2: LNHDA and SQIVND (reference sequence). The CDR3 DNA is TGTGCCAGTAGTATAGCTAGAAACGATGAGCAGTTCTTC. Amino acids: CASSIARNDEQFF. Filled out from reference TRBV19 and TRBJ2-1, the complete variable domain reads DGGITQSPKYLFRKEGQNVTLSCEQNLNHDAMYWYRQDPGQGLRLIYYSQIVNDFQKGDIAEGYSVSREKKESFPLTVTSAQKNPTAFYLCASSIARNDEQFFGPGTRLTVL.